This TCR beta chain was captured by sequencing in a study of blood T cell repertoires in COVID-19 (dated by TCRdb to about 2020). With respect to the entire study: The collaborator samples originated in the United States, Italy and Spain and spanned the acute and convalescent phases of COVID-19. The material from the prospective study consisted of cDNA or gDNA derived from T cells, B-cell-depleted T cells, or PBMCs. The dataset comprised deeply sampled blood TCRbeta repertoires from subjects exposed to, actively infected with, or recovered from COVID-19. The repertoires were released in a freely available public database meant as a resource for research on the immune response to SARS-CoV-2. The samples were drawn from two sources: the first 160 participants of the ongoing ImmuneRACE study, and fewer than 1,500 subjects contributed by 6 global collaborators. Nearly every sample came with metadata listing a de-identified subject ID, COVID-19 status, age in years and sex. Where available, HLA class I and class II types were obtained from metadata supplied by the sample provider rather than from assay-based typing. The paper's findings and limits, for the study overall: The amount of clinical and demographic metadata varied by source and participant and was provided uncurated.

TCRbeta CDR3 regions were amplified from genomic DNA by means of the immunoSEQ Assay, a bias-controlled multiplex PCR. Per the authors' processing: The number of nucleated cells in each sample was estimated from the amplification of reference gene primers within the assay. To quantify the absolute abundance of each unique TCRbeta CDR3 rearrangement, sequence reads were collapsed and filtered. For each sample, productive Simpson clonality was calculated as the square root of Simpson's diversity index across productive rearrangements. This immuneACCESS table, as held by TCRdb, lists in-frame sequences with V and J called but not all clones. Of the missing ones, under half trace to an unresolved V gene in checked studies; the others have no known cause. D and trimming come from the DNA, and the V and J calls and clone size come from that table. This sample comprises roughly 120,000 clones, less than 75% of them detected only once. The ten most abundant clones make up less than 10% of the sample.

Collaborating institutions collected whole blood in K2EDTA tubes following their own protocols. Collaborator samples were shipped for TCRbeta analysis as frozen whole blood, isolated PBMCs, or DNA extracted from either sample type. Compared with germline, V lacks 10 bases and J lacks 4 bases; bases without a gene match: 21. Looking up the germline V gene (reference sequence) yields CDR1 LNHDA and CDR2 SQIVND. The CDR3 covers 17 residues, taking in both the cysteine and the phenylalanine. Left in the record is the CDR3 DNA by itself, 51 bases read in frame from the first base. Note on this clone: What this receptor recognizes is not known. Base qualities are missing; no much larger clone stands one base away.

The sequence joins TRBV19 to TRBJ1-2; 7 central nucleotides agree with TRBD1. Sequenced material: peripheral blood. The origin of this receptor is a woman aged 55-69 years with acute or convalescent COVID-19. Here the CDR3 is given as CATSPRTDRRSSYGYTF. The sequenced DNA: TGTGCCACCTCCCCCCGGACGGACAGGCGTTCGTCCTATGGCTACACCTTC.